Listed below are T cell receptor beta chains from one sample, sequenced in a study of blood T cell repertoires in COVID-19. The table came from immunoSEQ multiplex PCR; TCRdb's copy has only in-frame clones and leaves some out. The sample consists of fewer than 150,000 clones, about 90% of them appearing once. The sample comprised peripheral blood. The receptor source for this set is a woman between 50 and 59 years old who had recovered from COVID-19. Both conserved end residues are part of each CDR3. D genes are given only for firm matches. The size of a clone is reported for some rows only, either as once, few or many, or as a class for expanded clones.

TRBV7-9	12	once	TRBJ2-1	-	CASSLYRVPRFF	TGTGCCAGCAGCTTATACAGGGTTCCTCGCTTCTTC
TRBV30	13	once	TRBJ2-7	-	CAWSIEISYEQYF	TGTGCCTGGAGTATTGAGATCTCCTACGAGCAGTACTTC
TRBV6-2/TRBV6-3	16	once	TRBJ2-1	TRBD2	CASSNPGTSAYNEQFF	TGTGCCAGCAGTAACCCCGGGACTAGCGCCTACAATGAGCAGTTCTTC
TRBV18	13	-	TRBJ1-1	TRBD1	CASSGQGNTEAFF	TGTGCCAGCTCGGGACAGGGCAACACTGAAGCTTTCTTT
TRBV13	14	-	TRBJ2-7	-	CASSPHREPGEQYF	TGTGCCAGCAGCCCCCACAGGGAGCCCGGCGAGCAGTACTTC
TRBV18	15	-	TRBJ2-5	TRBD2	CASSKSRGSMETQYF	TGTGCCAGCTCAAAGTCCCGCGGGAGTATGGAGACCCAGTACTTC
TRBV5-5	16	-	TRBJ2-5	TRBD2	CASSPLLAGPQETQYF	TGTGCCAGCAGCCCACTTTTAGCGGGACCGCAGGAGACCCAGTACTTC
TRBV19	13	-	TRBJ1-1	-	CASSPEQNTEAFF	TGTGCCAGTAGTCCAGAACAGAACACTGAAGCTTTCTTT
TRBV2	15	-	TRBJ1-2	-	CATPARGFLDYGYTF	TGTGCCACACCGGCGAGGGGGTTTTTAGACTATGGCTACACCTTC
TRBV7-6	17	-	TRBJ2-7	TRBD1	CASSLVVGDRGLREQYF	TGTGCCAGCAGCTTAGTAGTGGGAGACAGGGGGCTCCGCGAGCAGTACTTC
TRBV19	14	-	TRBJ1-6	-	CASIIRQRYSPLHF	TGTGCCAGTATTATACGACAGAGGTATTCACCCCTCCACTTT
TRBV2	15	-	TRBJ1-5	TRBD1	CASSEEGASNQPQHF	TGTGCCAGCAGTGAAGAGGGGGCGAGCAATCAGCCCCAGCATTTT
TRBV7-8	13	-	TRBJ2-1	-	CASIGQPYNEQFF	TGTGCCAGCATCGGACAGCCTTACAATGAGCAGTTCTTC
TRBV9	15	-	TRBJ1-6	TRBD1	CASSQGQGRGSPLHF	TGTGCCAGCAGCCAAGGACAGGGTAGAGGTTCACCCCTCCACTTT
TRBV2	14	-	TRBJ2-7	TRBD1	CASTRTGPRYEQYF	TGTGCCAGCACCAGGACAGGACCCCGCTACGAGCAGTACTTC
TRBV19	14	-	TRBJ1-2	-	CASSIVRQSYGYTF	TGTGCCAGTAGTATAGTCCGACAGAGCTATGGCTACACCTTC
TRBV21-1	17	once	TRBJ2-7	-	CASSARPTGRFRYEQYF	TGTGCCAGCAGCGCTCGACCGACAGGTCGGTTCCGCTACGAGCAGTACTTC
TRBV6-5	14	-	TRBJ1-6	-	CASSTRVTNSPLHF	TGTGCCAGCAGTACCCGGGTCACGAATTCACCCCTCCACTTT
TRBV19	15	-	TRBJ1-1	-	CASRLLVTGNTEAFF	TGTGCCAGTAGATTGCTAGTGACAGGGAACACTGAAGCTTTCTTT
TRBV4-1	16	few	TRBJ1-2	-	CASSRIGQQSLGGYTF	TGCGCCAGCAGCCGGATAGGACAGCAATCCCTAGGTGGCTACACCTTC
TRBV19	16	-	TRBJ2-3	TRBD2	CASSIPPGGAGDTQYF	TGTGCCAGTAGTATTCCCCCCGGGGGGGCAGGAGATACGCAGTATTTT
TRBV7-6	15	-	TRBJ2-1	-	CASSLERNSYNEQFF	TGTGCCAGCAGCTTAGAGCGCAACTCCTACAATGAGCAGTTCTTC
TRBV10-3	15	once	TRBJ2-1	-	CAIREQGRSYNEQFF	TGTGCCATCAGAGAACAGGGAAGATCCTACAATGAGCAGTTCTTC
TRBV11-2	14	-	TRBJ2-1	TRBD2	CASSFYGGDNEQFF	TGTGCCAGCAGCTTCTACGGGGGGGACAATGAGCAGTTCTTC
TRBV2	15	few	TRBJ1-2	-	CASSVDRQVSYGYTF	TGTGCCAGCAGTGTAGACCGACAGGTCAGCTATGGCTACACCTTC
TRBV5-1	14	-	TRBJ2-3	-	CASSGGANTDTQYF	TGCGCCAGCAGCGGCGGGGCAAACACAGATACGCAGTATTTT
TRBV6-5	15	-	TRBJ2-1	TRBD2	CASRVYSGGASSQFF	TGTGCCAGCAGGGTATATAGCGGGGGGGCTTCGAGTCAGTTCTTC
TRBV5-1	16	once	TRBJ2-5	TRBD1	CASSLKDRGRWETQYF	TGCGCCAGCAGCTTAAAAGACAGGGGGCGTTGGGAGACCCAGTACTTC
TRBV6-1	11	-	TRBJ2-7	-	CASSSGGEQYF	TGTGCCAGCAGTTCTGGCGGCGAGCAGTACTTC
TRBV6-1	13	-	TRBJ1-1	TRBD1	CASSERQGTEAFF	TGTGCCAGCAGTGAGAGACAGGGGACTGAAGCTTTCTTT
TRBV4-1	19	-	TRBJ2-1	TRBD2	CASSQDTPRRWSGMSEQFF	TGCGCCAGCAGCCAAGATACCCCTCGGAGGTGGAGCGGGATGTCTGAGCAGTTCTTC
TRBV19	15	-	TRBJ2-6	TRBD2	CASTGGSSGANVLTF	TGTGCCAGTACGGGGGGGAGCTCTGGGGCCAACGTCCTGACTTTC
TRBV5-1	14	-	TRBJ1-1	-	CASRPLDRNTEAFF	TGCGCCAGCAGACCCCTAGACAGAAACACTGAAGCTTTCTTT
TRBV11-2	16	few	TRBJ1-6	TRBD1	CASSASDRGFNSPLHF	TGTGCCAGCAGCGCTTCCGACAGGGGTTTCAATTCACCCCTCCACTTT
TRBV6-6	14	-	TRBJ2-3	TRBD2	CASRHGGGPDTQYF	TGTGCCAGCCGTCACGGGGGGGGTCCAGATACGCAGTATTTT
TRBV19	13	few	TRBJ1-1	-	CASSKWANTEAFF	TGTGCCAGTAGTAAGTGGGCGAACACTGAAGCTTTCTTT
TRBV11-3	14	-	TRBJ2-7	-	CASSGSGLSDEQYF	TGTGCCAGCAGCGGATCGGGATTAAGCGACGAGCAGTACTTC
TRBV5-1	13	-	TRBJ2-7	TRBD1	CASSLVFKDRKYF	TGCGCCAGCAGCTTGGTCTTTAAGGACAGGAAGTACTTC
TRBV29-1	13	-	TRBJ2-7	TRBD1	CSVGQGVGYEQYF	TGCAGCGTTGGGCAGGGGGTCGGCTACGAGCAGTACTTC
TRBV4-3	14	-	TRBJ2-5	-	CASSRQGKGETQYF	TGCGCCAGCAGCCGCCAGGGGAAGGGGGAGACCCAGTACTTC
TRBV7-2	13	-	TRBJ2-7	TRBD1	CASSFDRGYEQYF	TGTGCCAGCAGCTTCGACAGGGGCTACGAGCAGTACTTC
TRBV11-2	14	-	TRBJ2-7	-	CASSPSWDIYEQYF	TGTGCCAGCAGCCCTAGCTGGGACATATACGAGCAGTACTTC
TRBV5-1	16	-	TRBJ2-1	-	CASSLEAPSSYNEQFF	TGCGCCAGCAGCTTAGAAGCGCCTAGCTCCTACAATGAGCAGTTCTTC
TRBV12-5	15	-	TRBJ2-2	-	CASGLGTTNTGELFF	TGTGCTAGTGGTTTGGGGACTACGAACACCGGGGAGCTGTTTTTT
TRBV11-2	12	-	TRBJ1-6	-	CASSLGQSPLHF	TGTGCCAGCAGCTTAGGACAGTCACCCCTCCACTTT
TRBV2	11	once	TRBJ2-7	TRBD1	CASRGTAEQYF	TGTGCCAGCAGGGGGACAGCAGAGCAGTACTTC